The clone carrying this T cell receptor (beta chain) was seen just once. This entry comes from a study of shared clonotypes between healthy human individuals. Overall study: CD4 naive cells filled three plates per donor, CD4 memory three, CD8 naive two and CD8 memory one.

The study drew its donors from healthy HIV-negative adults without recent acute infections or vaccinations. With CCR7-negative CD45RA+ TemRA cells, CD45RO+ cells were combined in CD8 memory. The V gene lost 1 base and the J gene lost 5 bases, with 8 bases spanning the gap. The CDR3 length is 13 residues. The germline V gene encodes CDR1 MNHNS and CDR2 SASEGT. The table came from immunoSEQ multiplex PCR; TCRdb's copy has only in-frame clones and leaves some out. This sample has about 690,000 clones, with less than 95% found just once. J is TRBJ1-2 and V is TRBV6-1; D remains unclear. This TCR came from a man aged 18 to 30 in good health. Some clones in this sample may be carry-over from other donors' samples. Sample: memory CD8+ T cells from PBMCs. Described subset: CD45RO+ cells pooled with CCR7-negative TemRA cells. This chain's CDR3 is CASSEDGLYGYTF. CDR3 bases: TGTGCCAGCAGTGAAGACGGCCTTTATGGCTACACCTTC.